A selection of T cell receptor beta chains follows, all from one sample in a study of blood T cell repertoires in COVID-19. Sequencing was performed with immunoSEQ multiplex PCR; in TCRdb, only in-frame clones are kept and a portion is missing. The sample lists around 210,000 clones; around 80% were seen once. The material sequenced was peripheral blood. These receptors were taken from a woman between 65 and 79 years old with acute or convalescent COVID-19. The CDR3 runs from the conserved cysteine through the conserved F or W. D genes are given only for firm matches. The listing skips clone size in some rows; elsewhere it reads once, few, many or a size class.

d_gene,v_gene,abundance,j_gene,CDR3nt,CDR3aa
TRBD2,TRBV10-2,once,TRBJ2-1,TGCGCCAGCAGCGGGAGGGCCGACAATGAGCAGTTCTTC,CASSGRADNEQFF
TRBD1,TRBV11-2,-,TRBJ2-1,TGTGCCAGCAGCCACGACAGGGGGCGTTTTAATGAGCAGTTCTTC,CASSHDRGRFNEQFF
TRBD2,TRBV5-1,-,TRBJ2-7,TGCGCCAGCAGTCCGGCTAGCGGAAACTACGAGCAGTACTTC,CASSPASGNYEQYF
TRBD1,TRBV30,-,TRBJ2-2,TGTGCCTGGACGAGGACAGGGGAGACCGGGGAGCTGTTTTTT,CAWTRTGETGELFF
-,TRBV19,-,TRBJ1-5,TGTGCCAGTAGCAATATTGGGCAGGGGAATCAGCCCCAGCATTTT,CASSNIGQGNQPQHF
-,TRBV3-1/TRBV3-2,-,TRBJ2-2,TGTGCCAGCAGCTATAGCAGTACCGGGGAGCTGTTTTTT,CASSYSSTGELFF
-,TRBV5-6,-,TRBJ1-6,TGTGCCAGCAGCTTGGGGACTAGTTCACCCCTCCACTTT,CASSLGTSSPLHF
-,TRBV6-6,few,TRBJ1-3,TGTGCCAGCAGCCCATTTGCGGGGCCCACTGGAAACACCATATATTTT,CASSPFAGPTGNTIYF
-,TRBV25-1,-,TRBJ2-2,TGTGCCAGCAGTTCACAGGGAGCGAACACCGGGGAGCTGTTTTTT,CASSSQGANTGELFF
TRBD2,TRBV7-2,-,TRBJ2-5,TGTGCCAGCAGCCGTGGTTCTGGACTAGCGGGAGGGCCGGGGGAGACCCAGTACTTC,CASSRGSGLAGGPGETQYF
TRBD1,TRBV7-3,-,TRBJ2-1,TGTGCCAGCAGCCCGGGACAGGGTGACTACAATGAGCAGTTCTTC,CASSPGQGDYNEQFF
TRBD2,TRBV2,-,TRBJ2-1,TGTGCCAGCAGTGGGACGGGACTAGCGGGAAGTGATGAGCAGTTCTTC,CASSGTGLAGSDEQFF
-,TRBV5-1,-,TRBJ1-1,TGCGCCAGCAGCTTGGGGCCGGGGGGCACTGAAGCTTTCTTT,CASSLGPGGTEAFF
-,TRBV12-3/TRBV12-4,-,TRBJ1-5,TGTGCCAGCAGTTTAGCTCAGGGTCAGCCCCAGCATTTT,CASSLAQGQPQHF
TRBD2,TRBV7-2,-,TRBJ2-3,TGTGCCAGCAGCAGACCGGGACTAGCGGGAATAAATACGCAGTATTTT,CASSRPGLAGINTQYF
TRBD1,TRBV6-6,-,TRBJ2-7,TGTGCCAGCAGTCCAAACAGGGGCGCCTACGAGCAGTACTTC,CASSPNRGAYEQYF
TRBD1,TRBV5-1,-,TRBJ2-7,TGCGCCAGCAGCTCAGCCGGGACAGGGGCCGAGCAGTACTTC,CASSSAGTGAEQYF
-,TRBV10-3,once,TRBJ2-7,TGTGCCATCAGTGAGTCGCAGCGAAACTACGAGCAGTACTTC,CAISESQRNYEQYF
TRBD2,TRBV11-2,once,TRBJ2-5,TGTGCCAGCAGCCTCGAGCGGGGGGAGACCCAGTACTTC,CASSLERGETQYF
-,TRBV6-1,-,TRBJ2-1,TGTGCCAGCAGTGAAACCAGGGTCTATGAGCAGTTCTTC,CASSETRVYEQFF
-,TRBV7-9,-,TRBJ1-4,TGTGCCAGCTCTTTGGGCCAGGGTGATGAAAAACTGTTTTTT,CASSLGQGDEKLFF
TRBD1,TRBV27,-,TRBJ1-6,TGTGCCAGCAGTTTCAAAGGACAGGGCAATAATTCACCCCTCCACTTT,CASSFKGQGNNSPLHF
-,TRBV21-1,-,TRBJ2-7,TGTGCCAGCAGCACGACAAGATTGTCCTACGAGCAGTACTTC,CASSTTRLSYEQYF
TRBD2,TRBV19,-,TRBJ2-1,TGTGCCAGTAGTATTCCTAGCGGGGGCTCCTACAATGAGCAGTTCTTC,CASSIPSGGSYNEQFF
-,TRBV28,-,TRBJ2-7,TGTGCCAGCAGTGCATTTCGGGGCGAGCAGTACTTC,CASSAFRGEQYF
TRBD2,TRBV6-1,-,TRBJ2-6,TGTGCCAGCAGTGAGGGGCTAGCGGGAGCCCCCACCTCTGGGGCCAACGTCCTGACTTTC,CASSEGLAGAPTSGANVLTF
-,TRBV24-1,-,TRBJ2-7,TGTGCCACCAGTGACACCACCTACGAGCAGTACTTC,CATSDTTYEQYF
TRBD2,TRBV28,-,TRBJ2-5,TGTGCCAGCAGAAATTCGGGACTAGCGTTAAAGGGAAAGACCCAGTACTTC,CASRNSGLALKGKTQYF
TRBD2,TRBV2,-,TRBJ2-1,TGTGCCAGCAGTGAAATTCTGCGGGGGTTAGGTGAGCAGTTCTTC,CASSEILRGLGEQFF